The sequence of this T cell receptor (beta chain) was determined in a study of T cell responses to AZD1222 COVID-19 vaccine. Germline assignment: CDR1 MNHNY and CDR2 SVGAGI (reference sequence). Trimming cost V 5 bases and J 3 bases, with 11 bases left between them. The CDR3 extends over 13 amino acids. Sequencing was performed with immunoSEQ multiplex PCR; in TCRdb, only in-frame clones are kept and a portion is missing. In the table there are under 150,000 clones, just over 90% of which are singletons. In its sample, this clone was seen once. This receptor was obtained from an adult in good health. The chain combines TRBV6-6 with TRBJ2-7; D is possibly TRBD2 (6 bases). The sample here was peripheral blood, taken on day 0 of AZD1222 vaccination. CDR3 region: CASSGGTVYEQYF. CDR3 bases: TGTGCCAGCAGTGGAGGGACTGTCTACGAGCAGTACTTC.